This TCR beta chain was documented in a study of blood T cell repertoires in COVID-19. Overall study: T cells, B-cell-depleted T cells, or PBMCs provided the cDNA or gDNA that served as material.

The assay was immunoSEQ multiplex PCR, and TCRdb's table has in-frame clones only and misses some. The data show 150,000 to 200,000 clones, roughly 87% seen once. The CDR3 covers 15 residues. Trimming removed 0 bases from V and 4 bases from J, with 12 bases in between. Per germline, CDR1 SEHNR and CDR2 FQNEAQ (reference sequence). Adults between roughly 18 and 95 years of age took part from 20 to 25 US areas. Researchers sorted participants into cohorts using their self-reported clinical history. The rearrangement links TRBV7-9 to TRBJ2-5, with D perhaps matching TRBD2 (6 bases). The receptor was derived from a woman in her thirties or forties with acute COVID-19. Sequenced material: PBMCs or T cells enriched from blood (not recorded which). In DNA form, the CDR3 reads TGTGCCAGCAGCTTAGCCGGGTTGGAGGGAGAGACCCAGTACTTC. It codes for CASSLAGLEGETQYF.